One sample yielded the 22 T cell receptor beta chains listed below, sequenced in a study of T cells in Graves' hyperthyroidism and ophthalmopathy. Authors of the study amplified TCR beta CDR3 regions from RNA transcripts. The HTBI primer set was used in a first-round RT-PCR of the TCR CDR3. TCRdb fed the multiplex PCR reads into MiXCR, producing one record per CDR3 protein. The sample contains about 640,000 distinct CDR3 sequences, 20% of which appear only once. Sequenced input: blood. These receptors all come from a man aged 30 to 45 with Graves' ophthalmopathy.

This clonotype came up a few times. The rearrangement joins TRBV20-1 to TRBJ2-3; either TRBD1 or TRBD2 may supply D (5 bases each). V lost 3 bases to trimming and J lost 11 bases, with 18 bases between them. The CDR3 loop spans 13 amino acids. CDR1 and CDR2 (germline): DFQATT, SNEGSKA (reference sequence). CDR3 region: CSASPSRAGWQYF. In DNA, the CDR3 is TGCAGTGCTAGCCCTTCGCGGGCAGGGTGGCAGTATTTT.

CDR3 region: CASSYTKELREQYF. CDR3 in DNA: TGTGCCAGCAGTTACACGAAAGAGCTAAGGGAGCAGTACTTC. The rearrangement uses TRBV6-5 and TRBJ2-7; no clear D gene. The CDR3 runs to 14 residues. Germline V lookup: CDR1 MNHEY, CDR2 SVGAGI. With 2 bases removed from V and 7 bases from J, the gap between germline ends came to 15 bases.

The chain links TRBV30 to TRBJ2-5; TRBD1 aligns across 7 bases. The J segment lost 5 bases and the V segment lost 0 bases, leaving 3 bases of the junction unmatched. Germline values: CDR1 GTSNPN, CDR2 SVGIG (reference sequence). The CDR3 spans 13 residues. CDR3: CAWSVQQGETQYF. CDR3 DNA: TGTGCCTGGAGTGTACAACAGGGGGAGACCCAGTACTTC.

This clonotype was seen more than once but under ten times. The V gene is TRBV30, the J gene TRBJ2-2; 7 nucleotides agree with TRBD2. The germline V gene has CDR1 GTSNPN and CDR2 SVGIG (reference sequence). This CDR3 is 14 amino acids long. After removal of 0 bases from V and 4 bases from J, the junction contained 2 bases not matched to a gene. The CDR3 bases are TGTGCCTGGAGTGTAGCGGGAAGCACCGGGGAGCTGTTTTTT. This gives the protein CAWSVAGSTGELFF.

The gene calls are TRBV19 and TRBJ2-1, with D uncertain. V lost 1 base, J lost 3 bases, and 7 bases lay in between. This CDR3 region has 14 residues. CDR1 LNHDA and CDR2 SQIVND come from the germline V gene (reference sequence). DNA of the CDR3: TGTGCCAGTAGTATAGTTGGCCTCTACAATGAGCAGTTCTTC. This translates into CASSIVGLYNEQFF.

This chain uses TRBV28 with TRBJ2-1; TRBD2 matches at 11 bases. CDR3 length: 16 residues. V shed 7 bases and J 3 bases; nucleotides not matched to a gene: 8. From germline, CDR1 is MDHEN and CDR2 SYDVKM. CDR3 DNA: TGTGCCAGCATACTGACTAGCGGGAACAGCTACAATGAGCAGTTCTTC. Protein sequence: CASILTSGNSYNEQFF.

This clonotype was detected a few times. The chain recombines TRBV27 with TRBJ2-4; D perhaps matches TRBD1 (6 bases). Per germline, CDR1 MNHEY and CDR2 SMNVEV (reference sequence). V was trimmed by 5 bases and J by 0 bases, leaving 14 bases between them. The CDR3 totals 16 residues. The CDR3 region is CASSDRIPLAKNIQYF. The CDR3 DNA reads TGTGCCAGCAGTGACAGGATTCCCCTAGCCAAAAACATTCAGTACTTC.

This clonotype showed up just a few times. The chain is built from TRBV19 and TRBJ2-2; 7 bases match TRBD1. CDR3 length: 14 amino acids. The germline V gene encodes CDR1 LNHDA and CDR2 SQIVND (reference sequence). V shed 6 bases, J shed 4 bases, and the junction held 5 bases outside the gene matches. The CDR3 loop is CASRRQGPTGELFF. The CDR3 DNA reads as TGTGCCAGTAGGAGACAGGGACCCACCGGGGAGCTGTTTTTT.

This chain links TRBV7-9 with TRBJ1-3; 7 nucleotides align to TRBD1. With V trimmed by 5 bases and J by 0 bases, 4 bases remained unmatched. The germline V gene encodes CDR1 SEHNR and CDR2 FQNEAQ (reference sequence). The CDR3 is 15 residues long. CDR3 coding DNA: TGTGCCAGCAGCCCCGACAGGGCCTCTGGAAACACCATATATTTT. Protein product: CASSPDRASGNTIYF.

The genes are TRBV19 and TRBJ1-5; D is unresolved. V lost 5 bases to trimming and J lost 0 bases, with 8 bases between them. This CDR3 is 14 amino acids long. CDR1 LNHDA and CDR2 SQIVND come from the germline V gene (reference sequence). CDR3 in DNA: TGTGCCAGTAGTGTTGATAATAGCAATCAGCCCCAGCATTTT. Translating gives CASSVDNSNQPQHF.

This clonotype has more than one count but fewer than ten. The genes are TRBV5-6 and TRBJ2-7; TRBD1 matches at 9 bases. CDR1 and CDR2 (germline): SGHDT, YYEEEE. V dropped 2 bases and J dropped 4; count of bases not matched to a gene: 7. CDR3 length: 15 amino acids. This CDR3 is CASSFPDRGIYEQYF. The CDR3 bases are TGTGCCAGCAGCTTTCCCGACAGGGGGATTTACGAGCAGTACTTC.

The genes are TRBV25-1 and TRBJ1-4; 7 nucleotides agree with TRBD1. The trim removed 1 base at V and 12 bases at J, leaving 5 bases unmatched. The germline CDR1 and CDR2 sequences are MGHDK and SYGVNS. The CDR3 runs 13 residues. The CDR3 loop is CASSEWGTAQLFF. CDR3 coding DNA: TGTGCCAGCAGTGAATGGGGGACAGCCCAACTGTTTTTT.

This clonotype was recorded a few times. The chain combines TRBV10-2 with TRBJ2-3; TRBD2 aligns across 12 bases. Germline CDR1 WSHSY, CDR2 SAAADI. Trimming removed 2 bases from V and 7 bases from J; junction bases left unmatched: 7. CDR3 length: 16 residues. As DNA, the CDR3 is TGCGCCAGCAGTGAGGGACTAGCGGGACGCCCCTATACGCAGTATTTT. Protein: CASSEGLAGRPYTQYF.

This chain uses TRBV6-2 or TRBV6-3 with TRBJ1-4; 7 bases align to TRBD1. This CDR3 region has 14 residues. Germline values: CDR1 MNHEY, CDR2 SVGEGT. Unmatched junction bases numbered 6, after V lost 6 bases and J lost 5 bases. Here the CDR3 DNA reads TGTGCCAGCAGATTTGGACAGGCAAATGAAAAACTGTTTTTT. Translating gives CASRFGQANEKLFF.

This chain uses TRBV7-8 with TRBJ2-1, with D tentatively TRBD2 (7 bases). The CDR3 length is 15 residues. Germline CDR1 and CDR2: SGHVS and FQNEAQ. V dropped 0 bases and J dropped 7 bases, with 13 bases sitting between them. CDR3 in DNA: TGTGCCAGCAGCTTAGCGGGGGGGCTAAGGAATGAGCAGTTCTTC. Translation gives CASSLAGGLRNEQFF.

The chain employs TRBV27 and TRBJ2-1; tentatively, D is TRBD2 (7 bases). V lost 6 bases and J lost 7, with 22 bases in between. The CDR3 has 16 amino acids. The germline CDR1 and CDR2 sequences are MNHEY and SMNVEV (reference sequence). CDR3 nucleotides: TGTGCCAGCAGACCAGGGGCGGGAGAGGGCGGGAATGAGCAGTTCTTC. This translates into CASRPGAGEGGNEQFF.

This chain links TRBV5-1 with TRBJ2-1; tentative D call: TRBD2 (6 bases). The germline V and J ends were trimmed by 2 bases and 1 base, with 13 bases remaining between them. This CDR3 contains 16 residues. Germline values: CDR1 SGHRS, CDR2 YFSETQ. CDR3 sequence: CASSFTSLRSYNEQFF. CDR3 bases: TGCGCCAGCAGCTTCACTAGCCTTCGGTCCTACAATGAGCAGTTCTTC.

The chain is built from TRBV25-1 and TRBJ1-1, with 9 bases matching TRBD1. The CDR3 contains 15 residues. In germline, CDR1 is MGHDK, CDR2 SYGVNS. V shed 1 base and J 6 bases; nucleotides not matched to a gene: 6. CDR3 region: CASSEFGTGTAEAFF. The DNA of the CDR3 is TGTGCCAGCAGTGAATTCGGGACAGGGACGGCTGAAGCTTTCTTT.

The chain links TRBV19 to TRBJ1-2, with unresolved D. In germline, CDR1 is LNHDA, CDR2 SQIVND (reference sequence). Trimming cost V 4 bases and J 4 bases, with 13 bases left between them. The CDR3 runs 14 residues. The CDR3 bases are TGTGCCAGTAGTACCTCCTCGGGTCCCTATGGCTACACCTTC. It encodes CASSTSSGPYGYTF.

The gene calls are TRBV6-5 and TRBJ1-1; a weak D match, TRBD1 (6 bases). With 4 bases removed from V and 6 bases from J, the gap between germline ends came to 12 bases. CDR3 length: 13 residues. Germline CDR1 MNHEY, CDR2 SVGAGI. CDR3 in DNA: TGTGCCAGCAGTTTTCTGACAGGACCTGAAGCTTTCTTT. Its protein is CASSFLTGPEAFF.

The chain recombines TRBV29-1 with TRBJ1-3; 8 bases map to TRBD1. The CDR3 consists of 14 residues. The V gene's germline CDR1 is SQVTM and CDR2 ANQGSEA. Trimming removed 3 bases from V and 1 base from J; junction bases left unmatched: 2. The CDR3 DNA is TGCAGCGTTGACAGGACAGGGTCTGGAAACACCATATATTTT. It yields the protein CSVDRTGSGNTIYF.

In its sample, this clonotype was seen many times. J is TRBJ1-5 and V is TRBV3-1; unclear D gene. The germline V and J ends were trimmed by 0 bases and 4 bases, with 10 bases remaining between them. The CDR3 runs 15 residues. Germline lookup yields CDR1 LGHDT and CDR2 YNNKEL (reference sequence). DNA for the CDR3: TGTGCCAGCAGCCAAGATCTAACAGCGAATCAGCCCCAGCATTTT. Its protein is CASSQDLTANQPQHF.